This is a list of T cell receptor beta chains from one sample in a study of T cell repertoires in cytomegalovirus infection. From the reads, TCRdb called clonotypes with MiXCR, one entry per CDR3 protein. Of about half a million distinct CDR3 sequences listed, approximately 42% were seen once; the top ten hold just under 45%. No cognate antigen is known for these TCRs. Material: cultured PBMCs, obtained from culture after CMV antigen stimulation. Receptors originate from a human donor in good health (CMV status not recorded). Some clones in this sample may be carry-over from other donors' samples. The CDR3 runs from the conserved cysteine through the conserved F or W.

>TRBV7-2|TRBJ2-3
CASSLFGADTQYF
>TRBV4-3|TRBJ2-3
CASSQASSGLDTQYF
>TRBV4-1|TRBJ1-6
CASSQVLDAYNSPLHF
>TRBV27|TRBJ2-6
CASSFGSSGANVLTF
>TRBV7-6|TRBJ1-1
CASKVGLGSEAFF
>TRBV11-2|TRBJ2-1
CASSLNRNEQFF
>TRBV27|TRBJ2-1
CASSLRTGGYEQFF
>TRBV28|TRBJ1-1
CASSAPGKAEAFF
>TRBV7-2|TRBJ2-1
CASSRTSGTENEQFF
>TRBV7-2|TRBJ2-3
CAVNKGLAGDTQYF
>TRBV6-6|TRBJ2-1
CASSYVAGPFNEQFF
>TRBV27|TRBJ2-7
CASSLSTGSATYEQYF
>TRBV7-9|TRBJ2-7
CASSSGGASVEQYF
>TRBV7-2|TRBJ1-4
CASSLAGTGDSLIEKLFF
>TRBV12-3/TRBV12-4|TRBJ2-7
CASSLSGQGANEQYF
>TRBV7-2|TRBJ2-3
CASSSNYGDTQYF
>TRBV6-6|TRBJ1-5
CASSYSSTGFNQPQHF
>TRBV25-1|TRBJ1-4
CASSGGPSSEKLFF
>TRBV10-3|TRBJ2-7
CAIIGSYEQYF
>TRBV24-1|TRBJ1-2
CATSDFRENYGYTF
>TRBV28|TRBJ2-5
CASSPTPLLAAKETQYF
>TRBV18|TRBJ2-1
CASSSTGTHTNNEQFF
>TRBV12-3/TRBV12-4|TRBJ2-5
CASSSPRDTLGPYQETQYF
>TRBV7-6|TRBJ2-1
CASSLASSNEQFF
>TRBV7-9|TRBJ1-1
CASSPRRDKGAFF
>TRBV7-2|TRBJ1-1
CASKSEAWTEAFF
>TRBV5-4|TRBJ2-1
CASSLARAGSLEQFF
>TRBV7-2|TRBJ2-5
CASSFGSGLQETQYF
>TRBV6-5|TRBJ2-6
CASSYQGVHSGANVLTF
>TRBV28|TRBJ2-3
CASSLSGSISSTDTQYF
>TRBV7-9|TRBJ1-1
CASSSYTGGAEAFF
>TRBV5-5|TRBJ2-7
CASSQGVVYEQYF
>TRBV15|TRBJ1-1
CATSRVQGMNTEAFF
>TRBV6-1|TRBJ2-7
CASSVDRMYEQYF
>TRBV10-3|TRBJ1-5
CAISEGSGSSNQPQHF
>TRBV6-8|TRBJ1-1
CASSRRGFGVDTEAFF
>TRBV20-1|TRBJ2-7
CSARDPQRAHEQYF
>TRBV28|TRBJ2-4
CASSPLGRGNIQYF
>TRBV5-1|TRBJ2-1
CASSAILAGAYNEQFF
>TRBV7-6|TRBJ2-5
CASSVNRWGMAAETQYF
>TRBV12-3/TRBV12-4|TRBJ2-3
CASSDQGVSDTQYF